This T cell receptor (beta chain) was recorded in a study of control samples from healthy donors and cancer patients. Assay: immunoSEQ multiplex PCR; the TCRdb copy retains only in-frame clones and omits some. The top ten hold 6% to 8.5% of the sample, which has roughly 120,000 clones, about nine tenths seen once. The CDR3 is made up of 16 amino acids. Trimming at V came to 1 base and at J to 1 base, leaving 4 bases not matched to a gene. CDR1 and CDR2 from the germline V gene are SGHDN and FVKESK. The TCR originated in a woman younger than 30 in good health. The J gene is TRBJ1-3, the V gene TRBV14; 7 bases map to TRBD1. The sequencing input was blood. CDR3 protein: CASSQVAGGSGNTIYF. Here the CDR3 DNA reads TGTGCCAGCAGCCAAGTGGCAGGGGGATCTGGAAACACCATATATTTT.